The 10 T cell receptor beta chains in this list originate from one sample, sequenced in a study of technical replicates of blood from a few donors. Repertoires were generated with immunoSEQ multiplex PCR, while TCRdb's copy carries only in-frame clones and drops some. Of fewer than 15,000 clones in the sample, 70% to 80% were seen once. The sequencing input was PBMCs. Receptors were obtained from a human donor in good health.

This clone appeared once. For the CDR3, the DNA is TGTGCCAGCAGTTTACAGATGGGCCGAGATACGCAGTATTTT. It yields the protein CASSLQMGRDTQYF. This chain connects TRBV28 to TRBJ2-3, with D uncertain. CDR3 size: 14 residues. Germline V gene lookup returns CDR1 MDHEN and CDR2 SYDVKM. Trimming cost V 2 bases and J 5 bases, with 11 bases left between them.

The rearrangement links TRBV5-4 to TRBJ2-3, with 10 bases that match TRBD2. Germline trimming cut 4 bases from V and 4 bases from J; bases unmatched to any gene: 6. Germline lookup yields CDR1 SGHNT and CDR2 YYREEE (reference sequence). This CDR3 comprises 15 residues. The CDR3 is CASSAASGGPDTQYF. The CDR3 region has the DNA TGTGCCAGCAGCGCTGCTAGCGGGGGACCAGATACGCAGTATTTT.

The V call is TRBV6-5, the J call TRBJ2-7; TRBD2 matches at 9 bases. Germline CDR1 and CDR2: MNHEY and SVGAGI. This CDR3 has 13 residues. The trim removed 4 bases at V and 6 bases at J, leaving 4 bases unmatched. CDR3 coding DNA: TGTGCCAGCAGTTCTAGCGGGAAGGGCGAGCAGTACTTC. It specifies CASSSSGKGEQYF.

The chain recombines TRBV5-1 with TRBJ2-7, with D unresolved. The germline V and J ends were trimmed by 3 bases and 3 bases, with 7 bases remaining between them. Germline values: CDR1 SGHRS, CDR2 YFSETQ. This CDR3 has 12 residues. The CDR3 sequence: CASSSSHYEQYF. The CDR3, as DNA: TGCGCCAGCAGCTCCTCACACTACGAGCAGTACTTC.

The CDR3 is CASSLIGGSGETQYF. Written as DNA, the CDR3 is TGTGCCAGCAGTTTAATTGGCGGGAGTGGGGAGACCCAGTACTTC. The chain carries TRBV27 and TRBJ2-5, with TRBD2 identical over 7 bases. The germline V gene has CDR1 MNHEY and CDR2 SMNVEV (reference sequence). CDR3 size: 15 residues. V dropped 2 bases and J dropped 5; count of bases not matched to a gene: 8.

V and J are TRBV28 and TRBJ1-3; D not certain. This CDR3 spans 13 amino acids. V was clipped by 4 bases and J by 8 bases, with 12 bases between them. Germline lookup yields CDR1 MDHEN and CDR2 SYDVKM. The CDR3 loop reads CASSSRNEDTIYF. CDR3 sequence (DNA): TGTGCCAGCAGTTCCCGGAATGAGGACACCATATATTTT.

This clone was seen once. The CDR3 is CASSFLGGGPSEQYF. The CDR3 DNA follows: TGCGCCAGCAGCTTCCTGGGGGGAGGGCCGTCCGAGCAGTACTTC. The chain couples TRBV5-1 to TRBJ2-7; TRBD2 agrees at 7 bases. Germline CDR1 reads SGHRS; CDR2 reads YFSETQ. The CDR3 sequence is 15 residues long. V gave up 2 bases and J gave up 6 bases; unmatched junction bases: 11.

Written as DNA, the CDR3 is TGTGCCAGCAGCTTACCCAGCGGGAGTAGCGACAATGAGCAGTTCTTC. Translated, it gives CASSLPSGSSDNEQFF. The genes are TRBV7-8 and TRBJ2-1, with 8 nucleotides matching TRBD2. The V gene end was trimmed by 2 bases and the J gene end by 5 bases; junction bases not matched to a gene: 8. The CDR3 contains 16 residues. The V gene's germline CDR1 is SGHVS and CDR2 FQNEAQ. Together with reference TRBV7-8 and TRBJ2-1, the CDR3 gives the full variable domain: GAGVSQSPRYKVAKRGQDVALRCDPISGHVSLFWYQQALGQGPEFLTYFQNEAQLDKSGLPSDRFFAERPEGSVSTLKIQRTQQEDSAVYLCASSLPSGSSDNEQFFGPGTRLTVL.

About this clone itself: An end of the junction does not agree with germline; a read error may underlie this. The rearrangement joins TRBV28 to TRBJ1-1; weak D call: TRBD1 (6 bases). The CDR3 has 12 residues. Per germline, CDR1 MDHEN and CDR2 SYDVKM. The CDR3 bases are TGTGCCAGCAGTTCCCAGGGGCCTGAAGCCTTCTTT. It specifies CASSSQGPEAFF.

This rearrangement joins TRBV10-1 to TRBJ2-1; TRBD2 might be the D (6 bases). The germline V gene encodes CDR1 WNHNN and CDR2 SYGVQD (reference sequence). CDR3 length: 13 residues. Trimming removed 8 bases at V and 3 bases at J, with 11 bases between. CDR3 protein: CASGGLFYNEQFF. CDR3 nucleotide sequence: TGCGCCAGCGGAGGACTATTCTACAATGAGCAGTTCTTC.